This T cell receptor (beta chain) was recorded in a study of early T cells in non-severe SARS-CoV-2 infection. At the level of the study: Unsorted whole blood bulk RNA was sequenced, with unpaired chains. The study, taken as a whole, reports: Private and CD4 specificities were missed by VDJdb matching, which favored anti-spike CD8 responses.

TCRdb re-called the 5' RACE reads through MiXCR, storing one row per CDR3 protein. The repertoire holds approximately 58,000 distinct CDR3 sequences, with approximately 6.2% as singletons. There are a few counts of this clonotype. Antigen specificity is unknown. The ends were cut back, 4 bases at V and 0 bases at J, with 13 bases in the middle. Germline V CDR1 and CDR2: ENHRY, SYGVKD. The CDR3 is 17 amino acids. The receptor comes from an adult who was a healthcare worker with PCR-confirmed SARS-CoV-2 infection or an uninfected control (not recorded which). Specimen: whole blood. The J gene is TRBJ2-6, the V gene TRBV10-3; D unresolved. CDR3 region: CAISANPGVSGANVLTF. The CDR3 DNA sequence: TGTGCCATCAGTGCGAACCCTGGGGTCTCTGGGGCCAACGTCCTGACTTTC.